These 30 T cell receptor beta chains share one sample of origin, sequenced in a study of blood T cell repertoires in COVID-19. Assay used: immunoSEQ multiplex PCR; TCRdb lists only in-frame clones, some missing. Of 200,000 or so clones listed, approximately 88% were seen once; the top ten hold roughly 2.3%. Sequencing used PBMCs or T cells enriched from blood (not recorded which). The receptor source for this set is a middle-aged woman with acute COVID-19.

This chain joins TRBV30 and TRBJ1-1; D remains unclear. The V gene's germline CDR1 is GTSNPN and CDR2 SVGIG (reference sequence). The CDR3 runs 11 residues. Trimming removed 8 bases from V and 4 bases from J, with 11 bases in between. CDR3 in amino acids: CARQESTEAFF. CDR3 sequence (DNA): TGTGCCCGCCAAGAGAGCACTGAAGCTTTCTTT.

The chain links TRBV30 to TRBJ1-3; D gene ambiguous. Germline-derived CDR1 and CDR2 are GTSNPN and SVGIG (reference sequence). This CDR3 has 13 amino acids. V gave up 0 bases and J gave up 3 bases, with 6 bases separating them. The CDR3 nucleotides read TGTGCCTGGAGTGTCACGGTTGGAAACACCATATATTTT. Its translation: CAWSVTVGNTIYF.

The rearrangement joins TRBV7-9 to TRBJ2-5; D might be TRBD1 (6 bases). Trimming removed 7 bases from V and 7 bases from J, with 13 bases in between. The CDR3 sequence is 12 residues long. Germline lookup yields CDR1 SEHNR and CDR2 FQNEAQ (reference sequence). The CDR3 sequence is CASTDRAGTQYF. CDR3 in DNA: TGTGCCAGCACGGACAGAGCAGGGACCCAGTACTTC. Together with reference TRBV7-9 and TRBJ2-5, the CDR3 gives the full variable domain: DTGVSQNPRHKITKRGQNVTFRCDPISEHNRLYWYRQTLGQGPEFLTYFQNEAQLEKSRLLSDRFSAERPKGSFSTLEIQRTEQGDSAMYLCASTDRAGTQYFGPGTRLLVL.

CDR3 in amino acids: CASRDRGLDTEAFF. As DNA, the CDR3 is TGTGCCAGTAGGGACAGGGGGCTGGACACTGAAGCTTTCTTT. The chain combines TRBV19 with TRBJ1-1; 11 bases match TRBD1. Trimming removed 6 bases from V and 3 bases from J; junction bases left unmatched: 3. Germline CDR1 and CDR2: LNHDA and SQIVND (reference sequence). The CDR3 is made up of 14 amino acids.

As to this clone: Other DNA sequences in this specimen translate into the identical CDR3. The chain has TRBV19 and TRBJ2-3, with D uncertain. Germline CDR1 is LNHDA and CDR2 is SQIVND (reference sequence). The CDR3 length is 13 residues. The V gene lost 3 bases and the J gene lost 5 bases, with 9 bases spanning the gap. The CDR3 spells CASSIRRGDTQYF. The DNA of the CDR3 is TGTGCCAGTAGTATCCGTAGAGGAGATACGCAGTATTTT.

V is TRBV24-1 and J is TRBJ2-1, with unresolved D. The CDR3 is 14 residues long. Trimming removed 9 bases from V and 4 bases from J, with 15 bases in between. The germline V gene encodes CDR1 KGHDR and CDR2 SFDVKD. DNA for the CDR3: TGTGCCACCTCCGACTCGCGCGCGTACAATGAGCAGTTCTTC. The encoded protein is CATSDSRAYNEQFF.

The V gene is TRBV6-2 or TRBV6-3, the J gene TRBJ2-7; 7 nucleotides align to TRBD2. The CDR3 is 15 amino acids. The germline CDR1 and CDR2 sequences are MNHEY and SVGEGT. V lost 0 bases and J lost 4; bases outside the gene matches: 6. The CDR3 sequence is CASSYSIGGSYEQYV. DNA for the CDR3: TGTGCCAGCAGTTACTCGATAGGCGGGAGTTACGAGCAGTACGTC.

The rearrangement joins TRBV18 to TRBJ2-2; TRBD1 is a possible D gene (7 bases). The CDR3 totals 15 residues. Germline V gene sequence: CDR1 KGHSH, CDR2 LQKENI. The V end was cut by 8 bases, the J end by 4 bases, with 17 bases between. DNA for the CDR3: TGTGCCAGCAAAAAGGAGGGGGCCAGCACCGGGGAGCTGTTTTTT. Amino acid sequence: CASKKEGASTGELFF.

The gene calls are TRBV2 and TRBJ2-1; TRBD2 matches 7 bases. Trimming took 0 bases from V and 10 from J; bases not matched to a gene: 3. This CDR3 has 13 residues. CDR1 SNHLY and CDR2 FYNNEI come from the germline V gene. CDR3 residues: CASSEARRGEQFF. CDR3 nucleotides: TGTGCCAGCAGTGAAGCCAGGCGGGGGGAGCAGTTCTTC.

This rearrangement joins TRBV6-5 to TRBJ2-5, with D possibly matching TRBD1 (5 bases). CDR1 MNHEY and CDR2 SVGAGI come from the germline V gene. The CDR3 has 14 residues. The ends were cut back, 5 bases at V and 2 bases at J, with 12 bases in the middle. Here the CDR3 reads CASSHLDNQETQYF. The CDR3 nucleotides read TGTGCCAGCAGTCACCTGGACAATCAAGAGACCCAGTACTTC.

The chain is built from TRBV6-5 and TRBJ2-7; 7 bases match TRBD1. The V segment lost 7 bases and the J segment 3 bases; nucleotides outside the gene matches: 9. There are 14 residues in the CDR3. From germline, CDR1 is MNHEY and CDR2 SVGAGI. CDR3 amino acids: CASTLTGTVYEQYF. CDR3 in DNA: TGTGCCAGCACCCTCACCGGGACAGTCTACGAGCAGTACTTC.

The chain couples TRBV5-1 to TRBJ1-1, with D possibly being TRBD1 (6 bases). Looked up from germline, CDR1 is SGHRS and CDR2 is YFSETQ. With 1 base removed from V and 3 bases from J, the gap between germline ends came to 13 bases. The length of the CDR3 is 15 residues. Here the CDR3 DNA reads TGCGCCAGCAGCTTGACAGGGAAGAAGGACACTGAAGCTTTCTTT. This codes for CASSLTGKKDTEAFF.

CDR3 residues: CASSPVGRSNTEAFF. In DNA form, the CDR3 reads TGTGCCAGCAGCCCCGTGGGCAGGTCGAACACTGAAGCTTTCTTT. The chain joins TRBV5-6 to TRBJ1-1, with unresolved D. The germline gives CDR1 SGHDT, CDR2 YYEEEE. The CDR3 loop spans 15 amino acids. Between the trimmed V and J ends, which lost 4 bases and 1 base, there was a span of 14 bases.

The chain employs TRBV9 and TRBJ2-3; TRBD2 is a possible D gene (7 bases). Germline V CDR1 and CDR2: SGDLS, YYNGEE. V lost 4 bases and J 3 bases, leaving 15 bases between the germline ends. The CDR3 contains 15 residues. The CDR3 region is CASSPRAGATDTQYF. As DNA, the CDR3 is TGTGCCAGCAGCCCGCGGGCGGGGGCAACAGATACGCAGTATTTT. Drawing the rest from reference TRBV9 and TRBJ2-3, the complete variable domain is DSGVTQTPKHLITATGQRVTLRCSPRSGDLSVYWYQQSLDQGLQFLIQYYNGEERAKGNILERFSAQQFPDLHSELNLSSLELGDSALYFCASSPRAGATDTQYFGPGTRLTVL.

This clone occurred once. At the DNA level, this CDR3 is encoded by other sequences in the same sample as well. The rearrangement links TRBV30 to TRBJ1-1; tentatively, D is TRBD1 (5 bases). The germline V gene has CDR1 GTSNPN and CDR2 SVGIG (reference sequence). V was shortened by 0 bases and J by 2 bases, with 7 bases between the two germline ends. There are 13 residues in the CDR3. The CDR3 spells CAWSVGGNTEAFF. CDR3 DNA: TGTGCCTGGAGTGTGGGGGGTAACACTGAAGCTTTCTTT. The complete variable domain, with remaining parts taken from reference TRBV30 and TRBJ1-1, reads SQTIHQWPATLVQPVGSPLSLECTVEGTSNPNLYWYRQAAGRGLQLLFYSVGIGQISSEVPQNLSASRPQDRQFILSSKKLLLSDSGFYLCAWSVGGNTEAFFGQGTRLTVV.

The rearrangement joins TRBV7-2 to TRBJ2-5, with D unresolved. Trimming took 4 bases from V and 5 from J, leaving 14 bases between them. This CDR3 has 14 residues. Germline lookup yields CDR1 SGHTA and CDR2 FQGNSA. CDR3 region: CASSSGPVEETQYF. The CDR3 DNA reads TGTGCCAGCAGCTCGGGTCCGGTCGAGGAGACCCAGTACTTC.

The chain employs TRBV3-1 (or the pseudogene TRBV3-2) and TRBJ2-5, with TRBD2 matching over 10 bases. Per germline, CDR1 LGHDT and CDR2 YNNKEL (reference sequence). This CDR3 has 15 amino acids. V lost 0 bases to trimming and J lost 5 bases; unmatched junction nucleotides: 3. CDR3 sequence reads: CASSQDLAGVETQYF. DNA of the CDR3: TGTGCCAGCAGCCAAGACCTAGCGGGAGTGGAGACCCAGTACTTC.

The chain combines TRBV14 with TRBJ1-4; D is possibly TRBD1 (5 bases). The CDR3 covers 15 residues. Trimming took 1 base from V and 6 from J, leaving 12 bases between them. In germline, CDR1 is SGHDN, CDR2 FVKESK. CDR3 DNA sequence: TGTGCCAGCAGCCAAGGTCCCAGGGTCTATGAAAAACTGTTTTTT. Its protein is CASSQGPRVYEKLFF.

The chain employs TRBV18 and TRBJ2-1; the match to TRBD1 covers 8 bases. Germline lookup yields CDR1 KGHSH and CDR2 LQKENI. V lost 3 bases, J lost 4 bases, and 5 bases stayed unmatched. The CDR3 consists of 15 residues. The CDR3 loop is CASSPYRQGYNEQFF. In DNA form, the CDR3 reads TGTGCCAGCTCACCGTACAGACAGGGGTACAATGAGCAGTTCTTC.

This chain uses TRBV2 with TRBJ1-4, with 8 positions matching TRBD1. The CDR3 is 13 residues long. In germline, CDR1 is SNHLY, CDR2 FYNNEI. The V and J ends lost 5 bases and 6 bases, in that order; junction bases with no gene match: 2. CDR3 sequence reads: CASSKDRDEKLFF. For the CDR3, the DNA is TGTGCCAGCAGTAAGGACAGGGATGAAAAACTGTTTTTT.

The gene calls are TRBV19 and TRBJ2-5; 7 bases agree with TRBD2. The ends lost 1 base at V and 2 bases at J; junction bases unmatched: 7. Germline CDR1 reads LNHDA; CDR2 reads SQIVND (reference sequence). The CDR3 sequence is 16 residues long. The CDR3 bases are TGTGCCAGTAGTATAGGGGCGGGAGTGGGGCAAGAGACCCAGTACTTC. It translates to CASSIGAGVGQETQYF.

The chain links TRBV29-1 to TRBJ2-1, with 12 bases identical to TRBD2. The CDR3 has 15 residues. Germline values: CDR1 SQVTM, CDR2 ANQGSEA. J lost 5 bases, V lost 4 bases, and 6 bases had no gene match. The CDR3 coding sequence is TGCAGCGTTGGGATGACTAGCGGGGGAGACAATGAGCAGTTCTTC. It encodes CSVGMTSGGDNEQFF.

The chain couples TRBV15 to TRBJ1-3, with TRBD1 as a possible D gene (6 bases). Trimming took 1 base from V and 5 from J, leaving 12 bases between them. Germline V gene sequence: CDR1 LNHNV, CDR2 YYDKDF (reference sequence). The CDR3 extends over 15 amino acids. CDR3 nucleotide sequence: TGTGCCACCAGCAGAGTGGCGACAGGAAGAAACACCATATATTTT. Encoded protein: CATSRVATGRNTIYF.

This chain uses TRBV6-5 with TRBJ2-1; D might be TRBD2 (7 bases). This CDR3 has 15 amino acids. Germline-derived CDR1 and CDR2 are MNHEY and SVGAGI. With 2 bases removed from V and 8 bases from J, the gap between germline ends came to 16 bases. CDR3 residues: CASSYGEGGSHEQFF. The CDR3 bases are TGTGCCAGCAGTTACGGGGAGGGGGGTTCTCATGAGCAGTTCTTC.

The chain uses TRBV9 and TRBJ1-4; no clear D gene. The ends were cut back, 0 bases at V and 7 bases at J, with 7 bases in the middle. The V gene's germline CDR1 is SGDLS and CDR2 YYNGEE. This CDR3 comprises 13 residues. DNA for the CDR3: TGTGCCAGCAGCGTAGATCGCGGTGAAAAACTGTTTTTT. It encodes CASSVDRGEKLFF.

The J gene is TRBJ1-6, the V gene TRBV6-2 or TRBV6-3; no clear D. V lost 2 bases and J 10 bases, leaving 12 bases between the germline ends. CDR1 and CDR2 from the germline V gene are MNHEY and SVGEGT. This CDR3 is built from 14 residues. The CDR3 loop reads CASSYKSGSSPLHF. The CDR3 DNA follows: TGTGCCAGCAGTTACAAATCGGGGTCGTCACCCCTCCACTTT.

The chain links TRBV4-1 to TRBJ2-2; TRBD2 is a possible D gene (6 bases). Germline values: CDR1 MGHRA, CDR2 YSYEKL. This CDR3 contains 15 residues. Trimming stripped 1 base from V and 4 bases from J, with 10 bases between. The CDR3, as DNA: TGCGCCAGCAGCCAAGTCGGGGGTTTCACCGGGGAGCTGTTTTTT. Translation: CASSQVGGFTGELFF.

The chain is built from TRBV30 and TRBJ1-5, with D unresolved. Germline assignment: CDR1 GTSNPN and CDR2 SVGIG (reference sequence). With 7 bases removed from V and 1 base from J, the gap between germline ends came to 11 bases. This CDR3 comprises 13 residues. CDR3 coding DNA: TGTGCCTTAGACAAAGGCAGCAATCAGCCCCAGCATTTT. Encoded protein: CALDKGSNQPQHF. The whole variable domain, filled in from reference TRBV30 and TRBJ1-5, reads SQTIHQWPATLVQPVGSPLSLECTVEGTSNPNLYWYRQAAGRGLQLLFYSVGIGQISSEVPQNLSASRPQDRQFILSSKKLLLSDSGFYLCALDKGSNQPQHFGDGTRLSIL.

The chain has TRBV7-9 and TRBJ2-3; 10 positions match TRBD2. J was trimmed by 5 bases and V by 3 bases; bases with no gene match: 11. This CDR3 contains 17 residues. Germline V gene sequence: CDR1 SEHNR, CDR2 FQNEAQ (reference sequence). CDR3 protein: CASSFRAGGHSGDTQYF. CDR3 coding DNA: TGTGCCAGCAGCTTTAGAGCGGGGGGGCACAGTGGAGATACGCAGTATTTT. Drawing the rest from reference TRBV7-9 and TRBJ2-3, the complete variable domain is DTGVSQNPRHKITKRGQNVTFRCDPISEHNRLYWYRQTLGQGPEFLTYFQNEAQLEKSRLLSDRFSAERPKGSFSTLEIQRTEQGDSAMYLCASSFRAGGHSGDTQYFGPGTRLTVL.

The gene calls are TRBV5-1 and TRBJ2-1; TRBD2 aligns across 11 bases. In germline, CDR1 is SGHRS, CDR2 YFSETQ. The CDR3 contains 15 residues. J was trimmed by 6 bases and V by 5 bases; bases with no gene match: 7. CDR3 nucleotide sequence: TGCGCCAGCAGTCTAGCGGGGGGATCCAGCAATGAGCAGTTCTTC. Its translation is CASSLAGGSSNEQFF.